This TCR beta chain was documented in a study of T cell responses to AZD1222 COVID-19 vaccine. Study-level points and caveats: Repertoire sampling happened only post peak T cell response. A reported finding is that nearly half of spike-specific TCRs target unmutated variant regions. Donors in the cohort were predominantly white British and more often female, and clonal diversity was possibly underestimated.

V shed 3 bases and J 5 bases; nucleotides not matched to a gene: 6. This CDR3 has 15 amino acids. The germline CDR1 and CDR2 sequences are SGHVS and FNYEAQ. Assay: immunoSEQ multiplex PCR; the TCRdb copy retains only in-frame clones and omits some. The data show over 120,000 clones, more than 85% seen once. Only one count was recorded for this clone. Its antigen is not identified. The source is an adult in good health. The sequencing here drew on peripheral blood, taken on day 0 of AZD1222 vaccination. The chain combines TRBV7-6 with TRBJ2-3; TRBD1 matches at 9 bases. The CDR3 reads CASSFRDRAEDTQYF. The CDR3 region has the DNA TGTGCCAGCAGCTTCCGGGACAGGGCCGAAGATACGCAGTATTTT. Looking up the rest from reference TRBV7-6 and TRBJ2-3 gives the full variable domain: GAGVSQSPRYKVTKRGQDVALRCDPISGHVSLYWYRQALGQGPEFLTYFNYEAQQDKSGLPNDRFSAERPEGSISTLTIQRTEQRDSAMYRCASSFRDRAEDTQYFGPGTRLTVL.